This T cell receptor (beta chain) was found in a study of cytomegalovirus exposure and HLA in healthy donors. In the PCR, 60 Vbeta and 13 Jbeta primers were used. Measured with immunoSEQ multiplex PCR; TCRdb has only the in-frame clones, and not every one. Of over 150,000 clones in the sample, roughly 70% were seen once. The specimen was PBMCs. The TCR comes from a woman aged 18-35 years in good health and CMV-seropositive.

Here the CDR3 reads CASSQGTSGYEQYF. The CDR3 nucleotides are TGCGCCAGCAGCCAAGGGACTAGCGGCTACGAGCAGTACTTC. This chain joins TRBV4-1 and TRBJ2-7, with 10 nucleotides matching TRBD2. This CDR3 has 14 residues. CDR1 and CDR2 from the germline V gene are MGHRA and YSYEKL. The V gene end was trimmed by 1 base and the J gene end by 3 bases; junction bases not matched to a gene: 0.